The next 5 T cell receptor beta chains were all read from a single sample in a study of T-cell reconstitution after alpha-beta-depleted transplantation in children. TCRbeta library construction was performed incorporating unique molecular identifiers. TCRdb analysed the PCR reads with MiXCR anew, one entry per CDR3 protein. The sample lists about 980,000 distinct CDR3 sequences, around 30% seen once, with 28% in the top ten. The sequencing here drew on PBMCs, mostly from graft donor cells, taken 360 days after TCRalphabeta/CD19-depleted stem cell transplant. These receptors all come from a boy under two years old who had a stem cell transplant for SCID, so the T cells may come from the graft donor.

There are a few counts of this clonotype. The V and J genes are TRBV5-1 and TRBJ2-2; D perhaps matches TRBD2 (5 bases). Trimming took off 1 base at V and 4 bases at J, with 8 bases between the two ends. The CDR3 sequence is 14 residues long. Germline-derived CDR1 and CDR2 are SGHRS and YFSETQ. The CDR3 reads CASSLWESTGELFF. The CDR3 DNA sequence: TGCGCCAGCAGCTTGTGGGAGTCCACCGGGGAGCTGTTTTTT.

This clonotype was detected only a few times. The chain has TRBV12-3 or TRBV12-4 and TRBJ1-3; the D gene is possibly TRBD1 (6 bases). This CDR3 region has 14 residues. Deletions cut 7 bases from V and 4 bases from J, with 14 bases between. As DNA, the CDR3 is TGTGCCAGCATCCCGGCAGGGGTCGGAAACACCATATATTTT. This sequence encodes CASIPAGVGNTIYF.

The rearrangement links TRBV29-1 to TRBJ1-2, with 7 bases matching TRBD1. The V and J ends lost 7 bases and 1 base, in that order; junction bases with no gene match: 9. The CDR3 covers 14 residues. Germline V gene lookup returns CDR1 SQVTM and CDR2 ANQGSEA. This chain's CDR3 is CSAETGPVNYGYTF. In nucleotides, the CDR3 is TGCAGCGCCGAGACAGGGCCAGTTAACTATGGCTACACCTTC.

This clonotype was seen a handful of times. This chain connects TRBV18 to TRBJ1-5; D uncertain. V lost 2 bases and J lost 0, with 5 bases in between. The CDR3 runs to 14 residues. Germline-derived CDR1 and CDR2 are KGHSH and LQKENI. Here the CDR3 reads CASSPAVSNQPQHF. CDR3 nucleotides: TGTGCCAGCTCACCAGCGGTTAGCAATCAGCCCCAGCATTTT.

The genes are TRBV7-2 and TRBJ1-3, with TRBD1 matching over 8 bases. Germline CDR1 SGHTA, CDR2 FQGNSA. The CDR3 is 16 amino acids. The trim removed 0 bases at V and 2 bases at J, leaving 3 bases unmatched. In DNA, the CDR3 is TGTGCCAGCAGCTTAGCGTCGGACAGGGCTGGAAACACCATATATTTT. It yields the protein CASSLASDRAGNTIYF.